This T cell receptor beta chain was found in a study of beta chain features in type 1 diabetes. The germline CDR1 and CDR2 sequences are SGHNT and YYREEE (reference sequence). The CDR3 loop spans 15 amino acids. The entirety of the isolated RNA underwent reverse transcription, so expressed TCRB transcripts were sequenced. Produced via immunoSEQ multiplex PCR; TCRdb's table is partial and in-frame only. The data hold approximately 150,000 clones, with roughly a tenth observed a single time. The chain joins TRBV5-4 to TRBJ2-5; 9 nucleotides agree with TRBD1. Matching the DNA end better, TRBJ2-7 makes the J call doubtful. Sequenced: naive CD4+ T cells from blood. The clonotype originates from a man aged 18 to 29 in good health. The CDR3 is CASSSRTGVLHEQYF. CDR3 bases: TGTGCCAGCAGCTCTCGGACAGGGGTACTCCACGAGCAGTACTTC.